This T cell receptor (beta chain) is drawn from a study of cytotoxic CD8 clonotypes in ibrutinib-treated CLL. Data came from immunoSEQ multiplex PCR; TCRdb stores just in-frame clones and leaves some out. The sample records 250,000 to 350,000 clones, roughly four fifths being singletons. Germline-derived CDR1 and CDR2 are SGHRS and YFSETQ. V gave up 0 bases and J gave up 4 bases, with 15 bases separating them. The CDR3 has 16 amino acids. The sequencing here drew on PBMCs, taken at disease progression, from a patient treated with ibrutinib. This chain joins TRBV5-1 and TRBJ2-3, with D possibly TRBD2 on 7 matching bases. This TCR was recovered from a human donor with chronic lymphocytic leukemia. The CDR3 coding sequence is TGCGCCAGCAGCTTGGAGCCGGGGGGCCTTTCAGATACGCAGTATTTT. Encoded protein: CASSLEPGGLSDTQYF.